The 2 T cell receptor beta chains in this list originate from one sample, sequenced in a study of human T cells and chemical hapten exposure. Indicated time point: patch test 1, 2 weeks after DPC sensitization. Treatment specified: therapeutic diphenylcyclopropenone sensitization with weekly scalp DPC. MiXCR was run by TCRdb on the RACE reads, yielding one entry per CDR3 protein. The sample holds about 120,000 distinct CDR3 sequences; around an eighth are singletons and the top ten take around 1.5%. The sequencing used whole blood, collected in connection with sensitization to the hapten diphenylcyclopropenone (DPC). These TCRs come from a woman between 45 and 60 years old with alopecia areata. Some clones in this sample may be carry-over from other donors' samples.

This clonotype was seen many times. The V call is TRBV7-2, the J call TRBJ2-3, with 8 bases identical to TRBD2. CDR3 length: 15 amino acids. The germline V gene encodes CDR1 SGHTA and CDR2 FQGNSA. V shed 2 bases, J shed 5 bases, and the junction held 6 bases outside the gene matches. Here the CDR3 reads CASSLSSGQGDTQYF. DNA for the CDR3: TGTGCCAGCAGCTTATCTAGCGGGCAGGGAGATACGCAGTATTTT.

This clonotype was counted only a few times. The CDR3 DNA sequence: TGTGCCAGCAGTCAGAGACAGGGGAACACTGAAGCTTTCTTT. This encodes CASSQRQGNTEAFF. The chain combines TRBV12-3 or TRBV12-4 with TRBJ1-1; 7 nucleotides agree with TRBD1. The CDR3 runs to 14 residues. V was clipped by 5 bases and J by 1 base; unmatched bases: 4.